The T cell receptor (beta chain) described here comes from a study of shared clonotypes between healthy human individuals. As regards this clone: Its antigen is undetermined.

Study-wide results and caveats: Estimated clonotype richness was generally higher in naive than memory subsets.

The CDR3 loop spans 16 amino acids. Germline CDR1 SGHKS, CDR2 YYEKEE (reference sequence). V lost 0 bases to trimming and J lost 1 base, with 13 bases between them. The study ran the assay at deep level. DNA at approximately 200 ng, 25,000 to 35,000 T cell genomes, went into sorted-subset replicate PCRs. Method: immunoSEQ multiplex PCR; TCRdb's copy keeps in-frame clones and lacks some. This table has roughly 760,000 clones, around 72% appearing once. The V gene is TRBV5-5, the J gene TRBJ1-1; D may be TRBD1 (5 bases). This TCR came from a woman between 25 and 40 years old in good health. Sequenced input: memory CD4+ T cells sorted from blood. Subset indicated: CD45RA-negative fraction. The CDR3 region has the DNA TGTGCCAGCAGCTTGGCCAGGGAGAGTAGGAACACTGAAGCTTTCTTT. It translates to CASSLARESRNTEAFF.